The entry below gives a single T cell receptor beta chain sequence along with its context. V lost 5 bases and J 4 bases, leaving 6 bases between the germline ends. In germline, CDR1 is SGHRS, CDR2 YFSETQ. CDR3 length: 11 amino acids. Sequencing was performed with immunoSEQ multiplex PCR; in TCRdb, only in-frame clones are kept and a portion is missing. The sample holds around 200,000 clones; roughly 80% are singletons and the top ten take approximately 3%. The entry originates in a study of cytomegalovirus exposure and HLA in healthy donors. The sequence was collected from a woman in her late teens or twenties in good health and CMV-seropositive. The material sequenced was PBMCs. The chain has TRBV5-1 and TRBJ2-5, with D perhaps TRBD2 (5 bases). The CDR3 here is CASRGAETQYF. In nucleotides, the CDR3 is TGCGCCAGCAGGGGAGCAGAGACCCAGTACTTC.